This T cell receptor (beta chain) was sequenced in a study of T cell responses to AZD1222 COVID-19 vaccine. Profiling relied on immunoSEQ multiplex PCR, and the TCRdb table lists in-frame clones only, not all of them. Among about 130,000 clones listed, over 90% were seen once. General study findings and limits: Spike-spanning, vaccine-associated CD4 TCRs were dominant at 160-218 and 743-854. Among the donors, most were white British and more were female, and clonal diversity was possibly underestimated. Repertoires in all cases were sampled only once the peak T cell response had passed.

Concerning this clone: What it recognizes is unknown.

The sequence was obtained from an adult in good health. The specimen comprised peripheral blood, sampled on day 0 of AZD1222 vaccination.

In nucleotides, the CDR3 is TGTGCCAGCAGTGTTCTCGTACCGCGGACGGATGATCAGCCCCAGCATTTT. Encoded protein: CASSVLVPRTDDQPQHF. The chain recombines TRBV2 with TRBJ1-5; D remains ambiguous. Germline V gene lookup returns CDR1 SNHLY and CDR2 FYNNEI. CDR3 length: 17 residues. The germline V and J ends were trimmed by 4 bases and 5 bases, with 21 bases remaining between them.